The next 27 T cell receptor beta chains were all read from a single sample in a study of cytomegalovirus exposure and HLA in healthy donors. A multiplex PCR was run with 60 Vbeta primers and 13 Jbeta primers. Some clones are missing from TCRdb's copy, which holds only in-frame ones; the method was immunoSEQ multiplex PCR. The listing contains 60,000 to 90,000 clones. The specimen sequenced was PBMCs. The receptors derive from a woman in her forties in good health and CMV-seropositive.

The rearrangement links TRBV13 to TRBJ2-3, with TRBD2 matching 7 bases. CDR1 is PRHDT and CDR2 is FYEKMQ in the germline V gene (reference sequence). The CDR3 is 15 amino acids. The J segment lost 0 bases and the V segment lost 4 bases, leaving 4 bases of the junction unmatched. For the CDR3, the DNA is TGTGCCAGCAGCTCTAGCGGAGCCAGCACAGATACGCAGTATTTT. Residues: CASSSSGASTDTQYF.

V gene TRBV27 combines with J gene TRBJ2-7, with TRBD1 matching 7 bases. Trimming at V came to 6 bases and at J to 2 bases, leaving 10 bases not matched to a gene. This CDR3 has 15 residues. The V gene's germline CDR1 is MNHEY and CDR2 SMNVEV (reference sequence). The CDR3 DNA reads as TGTGCCAGCAGGTCACCGACAGGGACCCCCTACGAGCAGTACTTC. Encoded protein: CASRSPTGTPYEQYF.

Concerning this clone itself: Germline is not matched at one junction end, which may reflect a read error. The chain employs TRBV18 and TRBJ2-5; weak D call: TRBD2 (5 bases). CDR1 KGHSH and CDR2 LQKENI come from the germline V gene. This CDR3 comprises 13 residues. The CDR3 spells CASSPGQSALVDF. The CDR3, as DNA: TGTGCCAGCTCCCCGGGCCAGTCGGCACTAGTGGACTTC.

The chain carries TRBV5-1 and TRBJ2-3; 7 bases fit TRBD1. The CDR3 totals 14 residues. The V segment lost 5 bases and the J segment 0 bases; nucleotides outside the gene matches: 3. Looked up from germline, CDR1 is SGHRS and CDR2 is YFSETQ. CDR3 coding DNA: TGCGCCAGCAGAAGGGGACAGAGCACAGATACGCAGTATTTT. It yields the protein CASRRGQSTDTQYF.

CDR3 nucleotide sequence: TGTGCCAGCAGCCCGAGACAGGGAGGACAGCCCCAGCATTTT. It encodes CASSPRQGGQPQHF. V gene TRBV6-5 combines with J gene TRBJ1-5, with 7 bases aligning to TRBD1. Germline values: CDR1 MNHEY, CDR2 SVGAGI. This CDR3 spans 14 amino acids. The J segment lost 7 bases and the V segment lost 6 bases, leaving 9 bases of the junction unmatched.

The rearrangement uses TRBV7-2 and TRBJ2-1; 11 bases align to TRBD2. CDR1 and CDR2 from the germline V gene are SGHTA and FQGNSA. The V gene end was trimmed by 6 bases and the J gene end by 4 bases; junction bases not matched to a gene: 5. The CDR3 totals 15 residues. The chain's CDR3 is CASSLTSGVYNEQFF. The CDR3 region has the DNA TGTGCCAGCAGTCTGACTAGCGGGGTATACAATGAGCAGTTCTTC.

The chain is built from TRBV27 and TRBJ1-1; D is ambiguous. Trimming took off 4 bases at V and 3 bases at J, with 9 bases between the two ends. This CDR3 region has 13 residues. Germline V lookup: CDR1 MNHEY, CDR2 SMNVEV (reference sequence). CDR3 sequence: CASSWERDTEAFF. Written as DNA, the CDR3 is TGTGCCAGCAGTTGGGAGAGGGACACTGAAGCTTTCTTT.

The chain employs TRBV4-2 and TRBJ2-5, with 9 bases aligning to TRBD2. Germline trimming cut 4 bases from V and 1 base from J; bases unmatched to any gene: 13. This CDR3 has 18 amino acids. CDR1 is LGHNA, CDR2 YNFKEQ, per germline. The DNA for the CDR3 is TGTGCCAGCAGCCCCAGGAGCGGGGGGATTTACATCCAAGAGACCCAGTACTTC. Translating gives CASSPRSGGIYIQETQYF.

J is TRBJ2-7 and V is TRBV19; perhaps TRBD1 as D (6 bases). The germline gives CDR1 LNHDA, CDR2 SQIVND (reference sequence). CDR3 length equals 15 residues. V was pared by 2 bases and J by 3 bases, with 14 bases between. The CDR3 region is CASSIFYGGLYEQYF. The CDR3 DNA follows: TGTGCCAGTAGTATATTCTATGGGGGCCTCTACGAGCAGTACTTC.

This chain connects TRBV7-3 to TRBJ1-1; D possibly corresponds to TRBD1 (5 bases). The CDR3 extends over 14 amino acids. V was pared by 5 bases and J by 1 base, with 11 bases between. Germline V CDR1 and CDR2: SGHTA, FQGTGA. Written as DNA, the CDR3 is TGTGCCAGCAGCCAGACGGGGGGGAACACTGAAGCTTTCTTT. This sequence encodes CASSQTGGNTEAFF. Full variable domain (rest looked up from reference TRBV7-3 and TRBJ1-1): GAGVSQTPSNKVTEKGKYVELRCDPISGHTALYWYRQSLGQGPEFLIYFQGTGAADDSGLPNDRFFAVRPEGSVSTLKIQRTERGDSAVYLCASSQTGGNTEAFFGQGTRLTVV.

V is TRBV29-1 and J is TRBJ1-2, with 8 bases identical to TRBD1. The CDR3 extends over 11 amino acids. Per germline, CDR1 SQVTM and CDR2 ANQGSEA. In DNA form, the CDR3 reads TGCGCGGGACAGGAGGTCTTCGGCTACACCTTC. As protein: CAGQEVFGYTF.

The rearrangement joins TRBV19 to TRBJ2-3, with D maybe TRBD2 (5 bases). From germline, CDR1 is LNHDA and CDR2 SQIVND (reference sequence). V lost 6 bases and J lost 3, with 13 bases in between. CDR3 length equals 14 residues. The CDR3 protein is CASSPGGETDTQYF. The CDR3 coding sequence is TGTGCCAGTAGCCCCGGAGGTGAAACAGATACGCAGTATTTT.

The chain recombines TRBV15 with TRBJ2-5; D not certain. Matching the DNA end better, TRBJ2-7 makes the J call doubtful. The CDR3 totals 15 residues. Germline CDR1 is LNHNV and CDR2 is YYDKDF (reference sequence). The chain's CDR3 is CATSRDVAETYEQYF. CDR3 sequence (DNA): TGTGCCACCAGCAGAGATGTGGCGGAAACCTACGAGCAGTACTTC.

J is TRBJ1-2 and V is TRBV7-3; TRBD1 might be the D (6 bases). Between the trimmed V and J ends, which lost 6 bases and 1 base, there was a span of 18 bases. CDR3 length: 16 residues. CDR1 is SGHTA, CDR2 FQGTGA, per germline. The CDR3 DNA is TGTGCCAGCAGTCTTAAGGGGGGGTATTATAACTATGGCTACACCTTC. Protein sequence: CASSLKGGYYNYGYTF.

The CDR3 region is CASSWDRGLQEQYF. CDR3 DNA sequence: TGTGCCAGCAGCTGGGACAGGGGGCTTCAGGAGCAGTACTTC. The rearrangement joins TRBV5-6 to TRBJ2-7; TRBD1 matches 12 bases. Germline V gene lookup returns CDR1 SGHDT and CDR2 YYEEEE. This CDR3 region has 14 residues. Unmatched junction bases numbered 5, after V lost 3 bases and J lost 7 bases.

The rearrangement uses TRBV9 and TRBJ2-7, with no clear D. This CDR3 has 13 residues. V gave up 0 bases and J gave up 3 bases, with 7 bases separating them. Germline CDR1 is SGDLS and CDR2 is YYNGEE. CDR3 region: CASSVELSYEQYF. The CDR3, as DNA: TGTGCCAGCAGCGTAGAACTTAGCTACGAGCAGTACTTC.

The chain couples TRBV5-4 to TRBJ2-7; the D gene is possibly TRBD2 (7 bases). V lost 2 bases and J lost 3, with 12 bases in between. Germline V gene data show CDR1 as SGHNT and CDR2 as YYREEE (reference sequence). The CDR3 is made up of 14 amino acids. CDR3 nucleotides: TGTGCCAGCAGCTTCCCGGGGGGCTACTACGAGCAGTACTTC. Its protein is CASSFPGGYYEQYF.

The chain's CDR3 is CASRTGSSYNEQFF. The CDR3 bases are TGTGCCAGTAGAACCGGGAGCTCCTACAATGAGCAGTTCTTC. This chain links TRBV19 with TRBJ2-1, with a weak D call TRBD2 (6 bases). The germline CDR1 and CDR2 sequences are LNHDA and SQIVND (reference sequence). Trimming shortened V by 6 bases and J by 0 bases, and 9 bases separated the two germline ends. CDR3 length: 14 residues.

J is TRBJ2-7 and V is TRBV6-1, with TRBD1 matching over 9 bases. V gave up 7 bases and J gave up 1 base; unmatched junction bases: 5. Germline-derived CDR1 and CDR2 are MNHNS and SASEGT. This CDR3 has 14 amino acids. CDR3: CASIPGQGSYEQYF. CDR3 DNA sequence: TGTGCCAGCATCCCAGGACAGGGGTCCTACGAGCAGTACTTC.

V usage is TRBV11-2 and J usage is TRBJ2-7; weak D call: TRBD2 (7 bases). Germline CDR1 is SGHAT and CDR2 is FQNNGV. This CDR3 has 15 residues. V was trimmed by 0 bases and J by 3 bases, leaving 12 bases between them. The CDR3 is CASSLEWGGFYEQYF. The CDR3 nucleotides read TGTGCCAGCAGCTTAGAGTGGGGGGGCTTCTACGAGCAGTACTTC.

This chain links TRBV7-2 with TRBJ1-1; weak D call: TRBD1 (6 bases). The CDR3 covers 16 residues. Trimming shortened V by 0 bases and J by 2 bases, and 13 bases separated the two germline ends. Germline V CDR1 and CDR2: SGHTA, FQGNSA. CDR3 sequence reads: CASSLAGQRRNTEAFF. CDR3 DNA sequence: TGTGCCAGCAGCTTAGCGGGACAACGCCGAAACACTGAAGCTTTCTTT. Full variable domain (rest looked up from reference TRBV7-2 and TRBJ1-1): GAGVSQSPSNKVTEKGKDVELRCDPISGHTALYWYRQSLGQGLEFLIYFQGNSAPDKSGLPSDRFSAERTGGSVSTLTIQRTQQEDSAVYLCASSLAGQRRNTEAFFGQGTRLTVV.

This chain links TRBV7-6 with TRBJ2-1; perhaps TRBD2 as D (6 bases). Germline-derived CDR1 and CDR2 are SGHVS and FNYEAQ. The V and J ends lost 6 bases and 0 bases respectively, with 12 bases between them. This CDR3 contains 15 residues. CDR3 nucleotide sequence: TGTGCCAGCAGACGTAGCGGAAGCTCCTACAATGAGCAGTTCTTC. Its protein is CASRRSGSSYNEQFF.

J is TRBJ1-3 and V is TRBV11-3; D possibly corresponds to TRBD1 (6 bases). The germline gives CDR1 SGHNT, CDR2 YENEEA. The CDR3 covers 17 residues. V lost 3 bases and J 0 bases, leaving 15 bases between the germline ends. The CDR3 spells CASSLGGDTFSGNTIYF. DNA for the CDR3: TGTGCCAGCAGCTTGGGAGGGGACACCTTCTCTGGAAACACCATATATTTT.

The rearrangement links TRBV7-2 to TRBJ2-5; D is undetermined. The CDR3 consists of 11 residues. Germline CDR1 and CDR2: SGHTA and FQGNSA. Trimming pared 5 bases from V and 7 bases from J, leaving 8 bases between. The chain's CDR3 is CASSQPGTQYF. As DNA, the CDR3 is TGTGCCAGCAGCCAACCGGGGACCCAGTACTTC.

This rearrangement joins TRBV12-5 to TRBJ1-4; D uncertain. The germline V and J ends were trimmed by 5 bases and 6 bases, with 19 bases remaining between them. The CDR3 spans 16 residues. The germline gives CDR1 LGHNT, CDR2 FRNRAP. This CDR3 is CASGRDWAAGDEKLFF. In DNA form, the CDR3 reads TGTGCTAGTGGTCGGGATTGGGCAGCCGGGGATGAAAAACTGTTTTTT.

The chain is built from TRBV5-1 and TRBJ2-5, with TRBD1 identical over 7 bases. The junction had 5 bases not matched to a gene; V was cut back by 4 bases and J by 5 bases. The length of the CDR3 is 13 residues. Germline-derived CDR1 and CDR2 are SGHRS and YFSETQ. The CDR3 reads CASSPGTVETQYF. For the CDR3, the DNA is TGCGCCAGCAGCCCGGGGACAGTTGAGACCCAGTACTTC.

The rearrangement uses TRBV29-1 and TRBJ1-1, with unresolved D. V lost 4 bases and J lost 0, with 12 bases in between. CDR1 and CDR2 (germline): SQVTM, ANQGSEA. The CDR3 runs 14 residues. The CDR3 DNA is TGCAGCGTTGTAATTAAGAGTATGAACACTGAAGCTTTCTTT. Encoded protein: CSVVIKSMNTEAFF. The entire variable domain, with the rest obtained from reference TRBV29-1 and TRBJ1-1, is as follows: SAVISQKPSRDICQRGTSLTIQCQVDSQVTMMFWYRQQPGQSLTLIATANQGSEATYESGFVIDKFPISRPNLTFSTLTVSNMSPEDSSIYLCSVVIKSMNTEAFFGQGTRLTVV.